This T cell receptor (beta chain) was sequenced in a study of control samples from healthy donors and cancer patients. Concerning this clone: Additional DNA sequences in this sample encode the identical CDR3.

The V and J ends lost 4 bases and 5 bases respectively, with 9 bases between them. Germline V gene lookup returns CDR1 SGHDT and CDR2 YYEEEE. CDR3 length: 13 amino acids. Using immunoSEQ multiplex PCR, the repertoire was profiled, and TCRdb retains in-frame clones only, with some absent. Of tens of thousands of clones listed, roughly 92% are singletons. Sequenced sample: PBMCs. The sequence was obtained from a man aged 25 to 45 with colorectal cancer. The chain employs TRBV5-6 and TRBJ2-2; D ambiguous. CDR3 coding DNA: TGTGCCAGCAGCCTATCTCCTACCGGGGAGCTGTTTTTT. Translation: CASSLSPTGELFF.